These 14 T cell receptor beta chains were sequenced from one sample in a study of blood T cell repertoires in COVID-19 (TCRdb year 2020). The method was the immunoSEQ multiplex PCR assay. Entries here come from immuneACCESS through TCRdb and include only in-frame sequences with V and J called. Some clones fail to appear in such tables; in the studies checked, an unresolved V gene covers under half of the shortfall, and the cause of the remainder is unknown. Counted in this sample were around 250,000 clones; approximately 86% of them appeared once. The biggest ten clones account for approximately 9.7% of the sample. Sequencing was done on a sample of peripheral blood. These receptor sequences come from a man between 35 and 55 years old with active or convalescent COVID-19.

This rearrangement joins TRBV2 to TRBJ2-7; the match to TRBD1 covers 10 bases. The CDR3 extends over 14 amino acids. Looked up from germline, CDR1 is SNHLY and CDR2 is FYNNEI. V gave up 6 bases and J gave up 5 bases; unmatched junction bases: 7. The CDR3, as DNA: TGTGCCAGCAGGGCGGGACAGGGGAGGGACGAGCAGTACTTC. It encodes CASRAGQGRDEQYF.

This chain links TRBV7-3 with TRBJ2-3; 15 nucleotides match TRBD2. Trimming cost V 5 bases and J 0 bases; bases outside gene matches: 9. Germline V gene lookup returns CDR1 SGHTA and CDR2 FQGTGA. This CDR3 is 19 amino acids long. CDR3 nucleotide sequence: TGTGCCAGCAGCAAGGGGACTAGCGGGGGGAAAGAAAGCACAGATACGCAGTATTTT. Encoded protein: CASSKGTSGGKESTDTQYF.

The chain joins TRBV9 to TRBJ2-3, with 7 bases aligning to TRBD2. The CDR3 is 16 amino acids. V lost 2 bases and J lost 2; bases outside the gene matches: 8. Looked up from germline, CDR1 is SGDLS and CDR2 is YYNGEE. The CDR3, as DNA: TGTGCCAGCAGCGTTCGCAGCGGGGATTCCACAGATACGCAGTATTTT. It translates to CASSVRSGDSTDTQYF.

V is TRBV12-3 or TRBV12-4 and J is TRBJ1-2; maybe TRBD1 (5 bases). V was clipped by 7 bases and J by 6 bases, with 15 bases between them. CDR3 length: 13 residues. CDR3 in DNA: TGTGCCAGCACCGGCGGGGCTCGGAATGGCTACACCTTC. It codes for CASTGGARNGYTF.

The chain combines TRBV3-1 (or the pseudogene TRBV3-2) with TRBJ2-1; 14 bases are a match to TRBD2. V gave up 0 bases and J gave up 0 bases; unmatched junction bases: 4. The CDR3 consists of 19 residues. The germline CDR1 and CDR2 sequences are LGHDT and YNNKEL (reference sequence). CDR3 bases: TGTGCCAGCAGCCAAGACCGACTAGCGGGGGGGAGCTCCTACAATGAGCAGTTCTTC. It codes for CASSQDRLAGGSSYNEQFF.

The chain employs TRBV18 and TRBJ1-1; tentative D call: TRBD1 (5 bases). V dropped 1 base and J dropped 1 base, with 7 bases sitting between them. Looked up from germline, CDR1 is KGHSH and CDR2 is LQKENI. The CDR3 loop spans 14 amino acids. CDR3 sequence (DNA): TGTGCCAGCTCACCACTCCAGGGGAACACTGAAGCTTTCTTT. This encodes CASSPLQGNTEAFF.

This chain uses TRBV29-1 with TRBJ1-4; TRBD1 agrees at 8 bases. Trimming took 7 bases from V and 8 from J; bases not matched to a gene: 12. This CDR3 region has 14 residues. Germline CDR1 and CDR2: SQVTM and ANQGSEA. This chain's CDR3 is CSAETGQGREKLFF. In DNA, the CDR3 is TGCAGCGCAGAGACCGGACAGGGACGGGAAAAACTGTTTTTT.

This chain uses TRBV11-2 with TRBJ1-4, with D possibly matching TRBD1 (5 bases). V lost 1 base and J lost 11, with 23 bases in between. The germline V gene has CDR1 SGHAT and CDR2 FQNNGV. This CDR3 contains 17 residues. The CDR3 bases are TGTGCCAGCAGCTTAGGGACGAGACAGCCGGTAATGGGGAAACTGTTTTTT. Its protein product is CASSLGTRQPVMGKLFF.

This clone was found once. The chain recombines TRBV29-1 with TRBJ1-5; D gene uncertain. CDR1 and CDR2 from the germline V gene are SQVTM and ANQGSEA. This CDR3 is 12 amino acids long. The ends were cut back, 2 bases at V and 6 bases at J, with 8 bases in the middle. The CDR3 region has the DNA TGCAGCGTTGAACAGGCTGGTCAGCCCCAGCATTTT. It codes for CSVEQAGQPQHF. Supplemented by reference TRBV29-1 and TRBJ1-5, the full variable domain reads SAVISQKPSRDICQRGTSLTIQCQVDSQVTMMFWYRQQPGQSLTLIATANQGSEATYESGFVIDKFPISRPNLTFSTLTVSNMSPEDSSIYLCSVEQAGQPQHFGDGTRLSIL.

This rearrangement joins TRBV11-2 to TRBJ2-2; TRBD2 aligns across 8 bases. The CDR3 has 16 residues. Germline V gene data show CDR1 as SGHAT and CDR2 as FQNNGV. Losses at the gene ends were 7 bases for V and 8 bases for J; bases not matched to a gene: 15. For the CDR3, the DNA is TGTGCCAGCACGACGACGCTAGCGGGCGGTTCTGGGGAGCTGTTTTTT. It translates to CASTTTLAGGSGELFF.

The V and J genes are TRBV18 and TRBJ2-3, with TRBD2 matching over 9 bases. CDR1 is KGHSH, CDR2 LQKENI, per germline. The CDR3 consists of 15 residues. V trimming: 6 bases; J trimming: 2 bases; junction bases outside the gene matches: 6. CDR3 coding DNA: TGTGCCAGCTCTCCGACTAGCGGAACCACAGATACGCAGTATTTT. Translating gives CASSPTSGTTDTQYF.

The chain links TRBV5-1 to TRBJ2-3; D gene ambiguous. The V and J ends lost 1 base and 4 bases respectively, with 13 bases between them. The CDR3 is made up of 15 amino acids. Per the germline V gene, CDR1 is SGHRS and CDR2 is YFSETQ. The DNA of the CDR3 is TGCGCCAGCAGCTTGTGGGCCGAGATAGCAGATACGCAGTATTTT. It translates to CASSLWAEIADTQYF. Filled out from reference TRBV5-1 and TRBJ2-3, the complete variable domain reads KAGVTQTPRYLIKTRGQQVTLSCSPISGHRSVSWYQQTPGQGLQFLFEYFSETQRNKGNFPGRFSGRQFSNSRSEMNVSTLELGDSALYLCASSLWAEIADTQYFGPGTRLTVL.

This clone was counted once. As DNA, the CDR3 is TGCAGCGTTACAGGGCCAGGCATCTCCTACGAGCAGTACTTC. It is translated as CSVTGPGISYEQYF. The chain has TRBV29-1 and TRBJ2-7, with D perhaps matching TRBD1 (6 bases). Germline values: CDR1 SQVTM, CDR2 ANQGSEA. Trimming took 5 bases from V and 0 from J, leaving 14 bases between them. This CDR3 comprises 14 residues.

J is TRBJ2-1 and V is TRBV7-3, with TRBD2 matching 9 bases. This CDR3 has 15 amino acids. V lost 2 bases, J lost 5 bases, and 4 bases stayed unmatched. The germline gives CDR1 SGHTA, CDR2 FQGTGA. The CDR3 DNA reads as TGTGCCAGCAGCTTACAAGCGGGAGGTGACAATGAGCAGTTCTTC. Protein: CASSLQAGGDNEQFF.